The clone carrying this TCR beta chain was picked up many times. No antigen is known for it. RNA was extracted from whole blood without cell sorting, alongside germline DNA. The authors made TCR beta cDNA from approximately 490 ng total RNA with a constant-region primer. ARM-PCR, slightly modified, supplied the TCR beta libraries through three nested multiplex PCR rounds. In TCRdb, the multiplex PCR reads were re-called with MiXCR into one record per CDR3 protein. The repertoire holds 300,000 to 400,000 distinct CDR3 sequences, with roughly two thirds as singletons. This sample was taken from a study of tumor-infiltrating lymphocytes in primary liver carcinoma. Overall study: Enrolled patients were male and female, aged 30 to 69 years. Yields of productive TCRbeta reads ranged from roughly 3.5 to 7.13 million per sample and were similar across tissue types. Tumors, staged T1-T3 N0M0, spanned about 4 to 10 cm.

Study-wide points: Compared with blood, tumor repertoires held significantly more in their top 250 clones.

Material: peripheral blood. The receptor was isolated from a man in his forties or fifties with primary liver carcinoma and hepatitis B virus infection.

The CDR3 is CASGQIEARGETQYF. The CDR3 coding sequence is TGTGCCAGCGGGCAAATCGAGGCACGAGGGGAGACCCAGTACTTC. V usage is TRBV12-3 or TRBV12-4 and J usage is TRBJ2-5; a possible D gene is TRBD2 (5 bases). The V end lost 8 bases, the J end lost 5 bases, and 21 bases lay between the germline ends. The CDR3 loop spans 15 amino acids.